The TCR beta chain described here comes from a study of T cell changes during pregnancy in multiple sclerosis. TCRdb's table, derived via immunoSEQ multiplex PCR, lists solely in-frame clones and lacks some. In the table there are some 74,000 clones, roughly 92% of which are singletons. Germline-derived CDR1 and CDR2 are MGHRA and YSYEKL. V lost 3 bases to trimming and J lost 3 bases, with 17 bases between them. The CDR3 contains 16 residues. Material: peripheral blood, obtained after pregnancy. The source is a female donor in good health, enrolled as a control in a pregnancy study. The J gene is TRBJ1-2, the V gene TRBV4-1; no clear D gene. CDR3 protein: CASSQPQIKWDYGYTF. The CDR3, as DNA: TGCGCCAGCAGCCAGCCACAGATAAAATGGGACTATGGCTACACCTTC.